This TCR beta chain was identified in a study of neurological immune-mediated disorders. Time point of the sample: longitudinal time-point 3. Germline V CDR1 and CDR2: SGHRS, YFSETQ. The CDR3 is made up of 14 amino acids. V lost 4 bases and J lost 8, with 16 bases in between. In this sample, this clonotype turned up many times. Its antigen remains unidentified. A single record per CDR3 protein comes from TCRdb applying MiXCR to the 5' RACE reads. The table includes 84,000 or so distinct CDR3 sequences, under 4.5% detected once. The study, taken as a whole, reports: Multiple sclerosis was found to have the least TCR clonal expansion, below healthy controls, and HTLV-1-associated myelopathy the most.

The chain is built from TRBV5-1 and TRBJ2-4; perhaps TRBD2 as D (6 bases). The material sequenced was PBMCs. The TCR was taken from a woman between 55 and 75 years old with multiple sclerosis. CDR3 region: CASSHGAREDIQYF. The DNA of the CDR3 is TGCGCCAGCAGCCACGGGGCCAGGGAGGACATTCAGTACTTC.